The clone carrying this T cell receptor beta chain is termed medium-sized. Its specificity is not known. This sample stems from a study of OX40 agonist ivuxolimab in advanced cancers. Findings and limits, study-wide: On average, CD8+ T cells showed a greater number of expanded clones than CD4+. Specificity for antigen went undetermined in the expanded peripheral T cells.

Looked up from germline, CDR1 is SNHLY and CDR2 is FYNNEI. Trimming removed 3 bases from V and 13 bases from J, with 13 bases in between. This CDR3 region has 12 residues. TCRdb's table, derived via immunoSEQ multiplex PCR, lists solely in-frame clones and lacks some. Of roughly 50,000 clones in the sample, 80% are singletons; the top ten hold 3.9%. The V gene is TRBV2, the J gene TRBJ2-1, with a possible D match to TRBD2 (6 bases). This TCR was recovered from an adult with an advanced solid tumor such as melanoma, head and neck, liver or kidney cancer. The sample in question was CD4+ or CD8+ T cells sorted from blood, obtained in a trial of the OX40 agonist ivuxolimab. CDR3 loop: CASSEGGTDQFF. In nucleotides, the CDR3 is TGTGCCAGCAGTGAGGGGGGTACGGACCAGTTCTTC.